This T cell receptor (beta chain) was found in a study of CD8+ T cells in alopecia areata. Treatment in this sample: oral pan-JAK inhibitor, 5-10 mg twice daily. Unmatched junction bases numbered 11, after V lost 4 bases and J lost 0 bases. CDR1 is SGHDN, CDR2 FVKESK, per germline. CDR3 length: 18 residues. The authors extracted RNA and reverse transcribed it into cDNA as the sequencing template. Measured with immunoSEQ multiplex PCR; TCRdb has only the in-frame clones, and not every one. The sample holds 170,000 or so clones, about 60% seen once. This clonotype was obtained from a human donor with alopecia areata. The rearrangement links TRBV14 to TRBJ2-2, with 7 positions matching TRBD1. The specimen comprised CD8+ T cells sorted from blood, sampled at week 24, from a patient treated with tofacitinib. CDR3 region: CASSLWTGATANTGELFF. In DNA form, the CDR3 reads TGTGCCAGCAGCCTTTGGACAGGAGCAACCGCGAACACCGGGGAGCTGTTTTTT.